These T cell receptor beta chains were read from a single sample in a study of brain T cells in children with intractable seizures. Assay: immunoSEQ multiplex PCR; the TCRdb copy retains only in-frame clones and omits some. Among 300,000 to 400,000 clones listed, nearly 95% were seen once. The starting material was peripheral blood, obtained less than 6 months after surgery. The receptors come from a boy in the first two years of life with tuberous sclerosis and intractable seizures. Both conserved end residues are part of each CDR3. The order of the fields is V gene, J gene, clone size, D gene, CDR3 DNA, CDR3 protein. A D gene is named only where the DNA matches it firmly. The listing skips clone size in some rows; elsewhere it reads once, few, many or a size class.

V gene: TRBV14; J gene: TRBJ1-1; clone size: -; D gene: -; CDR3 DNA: TGTGCCAGCAAGTGGGGCCTGAACACTGAAGCTTTCTTT; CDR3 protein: CASKWGLNTEAFF
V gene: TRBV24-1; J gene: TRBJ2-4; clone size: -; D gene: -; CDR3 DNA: TGTGCCACCAGTCAGACAGGTTACATTCAGTACTTC; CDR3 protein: CATSQTGYIQYF
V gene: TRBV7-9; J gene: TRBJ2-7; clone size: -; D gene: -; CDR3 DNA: TGTGCCAGCAGCTTGACTAGTTCCTACGAGCAGTACTTC; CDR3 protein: CASSLTSSYEQYF
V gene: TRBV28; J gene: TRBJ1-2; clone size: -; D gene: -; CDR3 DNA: TGTGCCAGCAGTTTAGACCCTAACTATGGCTACACCTTC; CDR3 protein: CASSLDPNYGYTF
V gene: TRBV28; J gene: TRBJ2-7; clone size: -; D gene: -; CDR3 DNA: TGTGCCAGCAGTTTAAGACAGGTGAAGCGCTCCTACGAGCAGTACTTC; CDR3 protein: CASSLRQVKRSYEQYF
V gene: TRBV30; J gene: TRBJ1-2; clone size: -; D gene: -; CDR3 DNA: TGTGCCTGGAGTGTATCAAAGTTCGCAGAGGGCTACACCTTC; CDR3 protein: CAWSVSKFAEGYTF
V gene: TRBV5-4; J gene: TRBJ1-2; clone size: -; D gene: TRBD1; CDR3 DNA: TGTGCCAGCAGCGCCGGGACAGGGAACATAAACTATGGCTACACCTTC; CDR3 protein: CASSAGTGNINYGYTF
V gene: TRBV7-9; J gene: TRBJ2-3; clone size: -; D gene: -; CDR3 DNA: TGTGCCAGCAGCTTAGGGGGGCGGGATACGCAGTATTTT; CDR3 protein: CASSLGGRDTQYF
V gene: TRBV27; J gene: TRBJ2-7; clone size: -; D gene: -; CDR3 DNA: TGTGCCAGCAGTTTAGGGCAGAGCTACGAGCAGTACTTC; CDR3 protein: CASSLGQSYEQYF
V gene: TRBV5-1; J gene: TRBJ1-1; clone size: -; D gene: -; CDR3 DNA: TGCGCCAGCAGCTTGAGGCCTATGAACACTGAAGCTTTCTTT; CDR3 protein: CASSLRPMNTEAFF
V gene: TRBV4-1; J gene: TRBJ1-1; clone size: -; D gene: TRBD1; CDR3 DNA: TGCGCCAGCAGCAGGGGACAGCCGAACACTGAAGCTTTCTTT; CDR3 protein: CASSRGQPNTEAFF
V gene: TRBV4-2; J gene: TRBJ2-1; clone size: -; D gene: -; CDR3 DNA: TGTGCCAGCAGCCAAGTTATCCTAGCGAGTAGCTCCTACAATGAGCAGTTCTTC; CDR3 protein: CASSQVILASSSYNEQFF
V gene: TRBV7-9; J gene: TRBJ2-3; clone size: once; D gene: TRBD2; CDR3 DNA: TGTGCCAGCAGCCCTGGACTAGCGCCTGATACGCAGTATTTT; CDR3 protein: CASSPGLAPDTQYF
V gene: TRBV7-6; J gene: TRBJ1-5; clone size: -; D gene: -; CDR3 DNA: TGTGCCAGCAGCTTAGGTGGGGCTAGCAATCAGCCCCAGCATTTT; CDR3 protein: CASSLGGASNQPQHF
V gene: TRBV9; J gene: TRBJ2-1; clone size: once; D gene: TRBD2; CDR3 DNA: TGTGCCAGCAGCGTAGGGCTAGCGGGAGGCAATGAGCAGTTCTTC; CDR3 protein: CASSVGLAGGNEQFF
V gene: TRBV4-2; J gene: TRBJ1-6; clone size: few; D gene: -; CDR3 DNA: TGTGCCAGCAGCCAAGACAGTCTCTCCTATAATTCACCCCTCCACTTT; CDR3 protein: CASSQDSLSYNSPLHF
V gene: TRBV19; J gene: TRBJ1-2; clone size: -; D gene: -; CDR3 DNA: TGTGCCAGTAGTATCTCGGGGTATGGCTACACCTTC; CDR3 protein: CASSISGYGYTF
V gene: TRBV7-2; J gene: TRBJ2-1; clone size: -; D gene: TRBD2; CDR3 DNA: TGTGCCAGCAGCTCACAACCCGGGATGAGCGGGAACGAGTTCTTC; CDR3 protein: CASSSQPGMSGNEFF
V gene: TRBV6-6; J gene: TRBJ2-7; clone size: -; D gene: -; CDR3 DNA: TGTGCCAGCAGTTACTCGACCGCCTCCTACGAGCAGTACTTC; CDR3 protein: CASSYSTASYEQYF
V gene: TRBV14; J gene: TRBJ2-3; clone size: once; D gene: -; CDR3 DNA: TGTGCCAGCAGCCAAGCCCAGACAGGCCCAGATACGCAGTATTTT; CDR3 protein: CASSQAQTGPDTQYF
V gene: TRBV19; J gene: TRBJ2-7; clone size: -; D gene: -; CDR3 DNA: TGTGCCAGTAGTATAGACAGGGGAGCCTACGAGCAGTACTTC; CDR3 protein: CASSIDRGAYEQYF
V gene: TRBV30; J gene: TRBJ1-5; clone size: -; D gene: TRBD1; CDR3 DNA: TGTGCCTGGAGTAGTGGAAGGGGGCGGGCTGGCCAGCCCCAGCATTTT; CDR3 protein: CAWSSGRGRAGQPQHF
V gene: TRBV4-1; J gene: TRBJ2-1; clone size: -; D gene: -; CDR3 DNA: TGCGCCAGCAGCCAGAACGGACTACTCAATGAGCAGTTCTTC; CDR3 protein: CASSQNGLLNEQFF
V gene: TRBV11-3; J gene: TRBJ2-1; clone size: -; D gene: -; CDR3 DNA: TGTGCCAGCAGCTTAGGGGGACTTTACAATGAGCAGTTCTTC; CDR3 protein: CASSLGGLYNEQFF
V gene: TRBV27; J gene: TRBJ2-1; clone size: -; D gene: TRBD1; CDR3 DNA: TGTGCCAGCAGTGTTACATTACAGGGGAGCTCCTACAATGAGCAGTTCTTC; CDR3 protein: CASSVTLQGSSYNEQFF
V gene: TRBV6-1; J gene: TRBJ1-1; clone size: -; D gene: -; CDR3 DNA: TGTGCCAGCAGTGAATTGTGGGGAGGGAACACTGAAGCTTTCTTT; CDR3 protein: CASSELWGGNTEAFF
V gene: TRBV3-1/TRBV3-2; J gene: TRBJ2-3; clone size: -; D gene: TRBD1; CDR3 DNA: TGTGCCAGCAGCCAAGCCAACAGGGGCTTCACAGATACGCAGTATTTT; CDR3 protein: CASSQANRGFTDTQYF
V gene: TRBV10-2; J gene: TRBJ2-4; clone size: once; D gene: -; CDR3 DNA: TGCGCCAGCACCGAAGAGGACATAAACATTCAGTACTTC; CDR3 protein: CASTEEDINIQYF
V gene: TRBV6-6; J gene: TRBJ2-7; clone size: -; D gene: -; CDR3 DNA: TGTGCCAGCAGCCCCGAACCAAGTCTCTCCTACGAGCAGTACTTC; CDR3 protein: CASSPEPSLSYEQYF
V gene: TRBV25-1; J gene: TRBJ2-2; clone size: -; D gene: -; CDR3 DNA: TGTGCCAGCAGTGAATTGGGGTCGGGGGACACCGGGGAGCTGTTTTTT; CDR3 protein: CASSELGSGDTGELFF
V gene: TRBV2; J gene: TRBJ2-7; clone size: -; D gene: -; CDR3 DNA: TGTGCCAGCACTCCGGATCAGCTCAAGCAGTACTTC; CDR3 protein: CASTPDQLKQYF
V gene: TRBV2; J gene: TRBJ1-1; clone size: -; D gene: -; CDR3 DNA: TGTGCCAGCCCCAGGGACACTGAAGCTTTCTTT; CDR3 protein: CASPRDTEAFF
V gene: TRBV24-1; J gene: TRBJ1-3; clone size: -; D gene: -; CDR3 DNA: TGTGCCAAGGAGTGGGTTCGTGGAAACACCATATATTTT; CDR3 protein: CAKEWVRGNTIYF
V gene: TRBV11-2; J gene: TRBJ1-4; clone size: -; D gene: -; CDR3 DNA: TGTGCCAGCAGCTTAGATCATACATGGGCTGAAAAACTGTTTTTT; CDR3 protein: CASSLDHTWAEKLFF
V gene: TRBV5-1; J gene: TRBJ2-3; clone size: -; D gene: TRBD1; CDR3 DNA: TGCGCCAGTTCTTTCGGGACAGGTCCCACAGATACGCAGTATTTT; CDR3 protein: CASSFGTGPTDTQYF
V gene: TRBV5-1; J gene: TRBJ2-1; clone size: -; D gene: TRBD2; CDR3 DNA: TGCGCCAGCAGCTTGGCCGTTGGGGGAGGGCGTAATGAGCAGTTCTTC; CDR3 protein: CASSLAVGGGRNEQFF
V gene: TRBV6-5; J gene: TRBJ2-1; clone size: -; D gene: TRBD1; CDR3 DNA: TGTGCCAGCAGGGAGGACAGGGTCTCCTACAATGAGCAGTTCTTC; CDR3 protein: CASREDRVSYNEQFF
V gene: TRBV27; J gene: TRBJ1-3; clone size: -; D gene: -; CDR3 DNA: TGTGCCAGCAGGATAACAGGGAGCTCTGGAAACACCATATATTTT; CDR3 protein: CASRITGSSGNTIYF
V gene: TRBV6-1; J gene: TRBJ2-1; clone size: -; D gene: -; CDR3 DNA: TGTGCCAGCAGTGACACCCCGTGGCAGGCCATACTGTACAATGAGCAGTTCTTC; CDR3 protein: CASSDTPWQAILYNEQFF
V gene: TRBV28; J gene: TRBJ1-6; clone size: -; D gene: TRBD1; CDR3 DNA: TGTGCCAGCAGTCTTCGACAGGGATGGGGTAATTCACCCCTCCACTTT; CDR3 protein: CASSLRQGWGNSPLHF